This T cell receptor (beta chain) was identified during a study of cytomegalovirus exposure and HLA in healthy donors. Method: immunoSEQ multiplex PCR; TCRdb's copy keeps in-frame clones and lacks some. The data show 300,000 to 350,000 clones, approximately 85% seen once. The donors were members of the validation cohort, which comprised 90 to 150 subjects and was separate from the first cohort of 730 or so subjects. CDR3 length: 15 residues. Germline CDR1 SGHDT, CDR2 YYEEEE. V lost 4 bases and J lost 1; bases outside the gene matches: 4. Regarding this clone: As yet, its antigen is unknown.

Regarding the study as a whole: Some public TCRs appeared in many individuals, while most sequences were rare. A few chains tied to CMV proved CMV antigen-specific in vitro. The study recorded 164 TCR beta chains that were cytomegalovirus-associated.

V and J are TRBV5-6 and TRBJ1-1; 10 nucleotides match TRBD1. This TCR derives from a man aged 25-40 years in good health and CMV-seronegative. The sequenced sample consisted of PBMCs. CDR3 nucleotide sequence: TGTGCCAGCAGCCCAGGGGACAGGGGGAACACTGAAGCTTTCTTT. Protein product: CASSPGDRGNTEAFF.